The present TCR beta chain was sequenced within a study of blood T cell repertoires in COVID-19. The overall study: Whether acute or convalescent, the COVID-19 samples came from the United States, Italy and Spain. Sample material is recorded as cDNA or gDNA derived from T cells, B-cell-depleted T cells, or PBMCs.

In the original workflow: Quantification of nucleated cells was approximated via reference gene primer amplification. Clones were read by immunoSEQ multiplex PCR, and TCRdb kept only the in-frame ones, dropping some. V, J and clone size are those of that table, while D and trimming were read from the DNA. The table lists about 100,000 clones, roughly nine tenths of them singletons. The sequenced sample consisted of peripheral blood. This sequence originates from a man aged 60-69 years with acute or convalescent COVID-19.

CDR3 sequence (DNA): TGTGCCAGCAGCCCAGCGGGGGGCAGAGGCTACACCTTC. Translating it yields CASSPAGGRGYTF. This sequence joins TRBV7-9 and TRBJ1-2; D is perhaps TRBD1 (6 bases). The germline V and J ends were trimmed by 5 bases and 8 bases, with 15 bases remaining between them. This CDR3 has 13 amino acids. Germline V lookup: CDR1 SEHNR, CDR2 FQNEAQ (reference sequence). The whole variable domain, remainder taken from reference TRBV7-9 and TRBJ1-2, is DTGVSQNPRHKITKRGQNVTFRCDPISEHNRLYWYRQTLGQGPEFLTYFQNEAQLEKSRLLSDRFSAERPKGSFSTLEIQRTEQGDSAMYLCASSPAGGRGYTFGSGTRLTVV.